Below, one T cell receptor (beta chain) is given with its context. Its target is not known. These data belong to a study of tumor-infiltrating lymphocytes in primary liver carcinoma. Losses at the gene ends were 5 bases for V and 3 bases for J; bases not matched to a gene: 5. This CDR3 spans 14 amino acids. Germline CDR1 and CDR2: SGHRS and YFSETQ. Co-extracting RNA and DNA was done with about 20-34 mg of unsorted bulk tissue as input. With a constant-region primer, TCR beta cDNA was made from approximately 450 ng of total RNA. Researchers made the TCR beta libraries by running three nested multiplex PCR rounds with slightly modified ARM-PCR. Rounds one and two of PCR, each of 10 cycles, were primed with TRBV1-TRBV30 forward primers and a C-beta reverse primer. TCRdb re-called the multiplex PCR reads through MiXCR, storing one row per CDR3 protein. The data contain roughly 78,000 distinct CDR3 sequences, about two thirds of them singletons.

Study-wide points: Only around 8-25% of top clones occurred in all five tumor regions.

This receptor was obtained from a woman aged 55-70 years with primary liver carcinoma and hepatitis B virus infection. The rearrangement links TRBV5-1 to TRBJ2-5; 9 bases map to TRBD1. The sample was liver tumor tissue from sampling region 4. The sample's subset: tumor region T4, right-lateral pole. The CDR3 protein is CASRHGTGKETQYF. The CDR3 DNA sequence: TGCGCCAGCAGACACGGGACAGGGAAAGAGACCCAGTACTTC.